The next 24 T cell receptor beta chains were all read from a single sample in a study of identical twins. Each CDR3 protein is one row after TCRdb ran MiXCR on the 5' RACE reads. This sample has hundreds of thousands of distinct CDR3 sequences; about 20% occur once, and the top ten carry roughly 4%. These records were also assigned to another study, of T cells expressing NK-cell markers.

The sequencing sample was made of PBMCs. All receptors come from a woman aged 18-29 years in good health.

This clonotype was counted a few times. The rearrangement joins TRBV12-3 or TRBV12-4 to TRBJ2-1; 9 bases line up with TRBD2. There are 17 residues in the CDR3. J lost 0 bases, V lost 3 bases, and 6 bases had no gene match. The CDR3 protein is CASSFPSGADSYNEQFF. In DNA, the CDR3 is TGTGCCAGCAGTTTCCCTAGCGGGGCCGACTCCTACAATGAGCAGTTCTTC.

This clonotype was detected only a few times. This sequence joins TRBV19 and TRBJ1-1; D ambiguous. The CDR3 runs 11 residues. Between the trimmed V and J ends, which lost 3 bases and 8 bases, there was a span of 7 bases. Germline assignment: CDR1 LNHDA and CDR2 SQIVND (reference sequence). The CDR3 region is CASSIKKEAFF. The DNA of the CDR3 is TGTGCCAGTAGTATTAAAAAAGAAGCTTTCTTT.

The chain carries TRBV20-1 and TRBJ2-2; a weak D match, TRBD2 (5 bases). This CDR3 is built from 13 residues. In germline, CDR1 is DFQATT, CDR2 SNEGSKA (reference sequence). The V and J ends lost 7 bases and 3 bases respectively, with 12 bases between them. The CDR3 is CSVRAAHTGELFF. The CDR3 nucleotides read TGCAGTGTTCGAGCGGCCCACACCGGGGAGCTGTTTTTT.

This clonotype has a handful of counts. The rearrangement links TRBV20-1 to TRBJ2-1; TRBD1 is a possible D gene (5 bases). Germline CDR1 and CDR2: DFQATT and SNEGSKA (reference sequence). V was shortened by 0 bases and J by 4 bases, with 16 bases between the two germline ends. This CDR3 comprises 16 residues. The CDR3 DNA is TGCAGTGCTAGAGATCACACTCAGGGCAAATACAATGAGCAGTTCTTC. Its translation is CSARDHTQGKYNEQFF.

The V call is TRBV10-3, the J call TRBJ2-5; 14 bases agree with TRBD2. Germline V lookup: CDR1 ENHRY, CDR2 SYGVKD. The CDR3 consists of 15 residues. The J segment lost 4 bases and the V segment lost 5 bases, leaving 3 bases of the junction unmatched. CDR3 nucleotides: TGTGCCATCAGTAAGACTAGCGGGAGGGGAGAGACCCAGTACTTC. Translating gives CAISKTSGRGETQYF.

The chain's CDR3 is CASSLDSWRTEAFF. In DNA, the CDR3 is TGTGCCAGCAGTCTGGACAGCTGGAGGACTGAAGCTTTCTTT. This chain links TRBV6-1 with TRBJ1-1; D is perhaps TRBD1 (6 bases). The CDR3 runs 14 residues. Trimming removed 5 bases from V and 5 bases from J, with 15 bases in between. Per the germline V gene, CDR1 is MNHNS and CDR2 is SASEGT.

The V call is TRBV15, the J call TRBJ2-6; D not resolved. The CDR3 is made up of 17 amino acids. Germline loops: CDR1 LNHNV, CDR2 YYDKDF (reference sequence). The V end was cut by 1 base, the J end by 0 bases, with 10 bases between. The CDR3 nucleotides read TGTGCCACCAGCAGAGTCGGAGCGTTCTCTGGGGCCAACGTCCTGACTTTC. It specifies CATSRVGAFSGANVLTF.

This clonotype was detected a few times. CDR3 amino acids: CASSLPPGGGGSPLHF. The CDR3 nucleotides are TGTGCCAGCAGTTTACCGCCTGGGGGCGGCGGTTCACCCCTCCACTTT. The chain links TRBV12-3 or TRBV12-4 to TRBJ1-6, with a tentative D call TRBD1 (6 bases). V was trimmed by 2 bases and J by 9 bases, leaving 17 bases between them. The CDR3 runs 16 residues.

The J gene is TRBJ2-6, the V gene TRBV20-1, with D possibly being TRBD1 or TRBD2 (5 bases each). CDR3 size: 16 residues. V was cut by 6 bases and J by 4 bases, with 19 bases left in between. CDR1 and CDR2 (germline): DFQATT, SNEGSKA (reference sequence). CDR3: CSAKGRYGAGANVLTF. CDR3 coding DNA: TGCAGTGCAAAAGGGAGATATGGGGCAGGGGCCAACGTCCTGACTTTC.

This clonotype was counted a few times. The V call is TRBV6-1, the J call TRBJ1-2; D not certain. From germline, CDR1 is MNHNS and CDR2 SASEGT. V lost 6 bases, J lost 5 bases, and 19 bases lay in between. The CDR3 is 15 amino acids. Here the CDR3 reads CASRPGKRREYGYTF. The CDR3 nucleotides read TGTGCCAGCAGGCCTGGAAAGAGGAGAGAGTATGGCTACACCTTC.

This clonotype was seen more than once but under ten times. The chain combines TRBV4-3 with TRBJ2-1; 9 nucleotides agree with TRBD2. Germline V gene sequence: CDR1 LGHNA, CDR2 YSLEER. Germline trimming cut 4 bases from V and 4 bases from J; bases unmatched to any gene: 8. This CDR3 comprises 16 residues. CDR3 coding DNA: TGCGCCAGCAGCCCCTGGCGGACTAGCGCATACAATGAGCAGTTCTTC. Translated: CASSPWRTSAYNEQFF.

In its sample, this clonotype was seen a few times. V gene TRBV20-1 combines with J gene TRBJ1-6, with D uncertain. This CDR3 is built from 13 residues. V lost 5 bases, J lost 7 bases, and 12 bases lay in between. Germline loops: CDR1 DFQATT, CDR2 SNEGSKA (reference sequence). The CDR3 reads CSAGEVGNSPLHF. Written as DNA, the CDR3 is TGCAGTGCTGGGGAGGTGGGCAATTCACCCCTCCACTTT.

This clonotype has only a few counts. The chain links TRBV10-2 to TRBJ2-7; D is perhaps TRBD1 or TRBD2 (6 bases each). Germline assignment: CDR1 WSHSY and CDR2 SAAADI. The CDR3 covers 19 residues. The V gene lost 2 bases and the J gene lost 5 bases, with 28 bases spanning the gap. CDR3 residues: CASSELARGGEVGRNEQYF. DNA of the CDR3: TGCGCCAGCAGTGAGCTAGCGAGAGGGGGAGAGGTTGGGCGTAACGAGCAGTACTTC.

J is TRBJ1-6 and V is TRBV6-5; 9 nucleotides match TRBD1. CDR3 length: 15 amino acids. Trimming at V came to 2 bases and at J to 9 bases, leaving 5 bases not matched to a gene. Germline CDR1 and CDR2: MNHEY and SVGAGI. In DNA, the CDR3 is TGTGCCAGCAGTTACCGCGGGACAGGGAGTTCACCCCTCCACTTT. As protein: CASSYRGTGSSPLHF.

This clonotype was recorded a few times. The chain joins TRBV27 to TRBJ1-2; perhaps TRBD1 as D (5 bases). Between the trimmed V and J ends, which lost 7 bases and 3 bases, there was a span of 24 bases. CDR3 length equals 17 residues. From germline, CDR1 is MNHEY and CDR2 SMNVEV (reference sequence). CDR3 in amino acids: CASKPRAQVGLDYGYTF. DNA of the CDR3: TGTGCCAGCAAGCCCCGGGCACAGGTTGGGTTGGACTATGGCTACACCTTC.

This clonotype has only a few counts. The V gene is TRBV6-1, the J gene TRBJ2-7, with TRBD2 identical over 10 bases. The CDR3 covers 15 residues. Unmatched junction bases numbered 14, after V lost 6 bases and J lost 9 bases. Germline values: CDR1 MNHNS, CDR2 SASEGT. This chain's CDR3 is CASRPPGTSGTVQYF. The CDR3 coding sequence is TGTGCCAGCAGGCCCCCAGGCACTAGCGGGACGGTGCAGTACTTC.

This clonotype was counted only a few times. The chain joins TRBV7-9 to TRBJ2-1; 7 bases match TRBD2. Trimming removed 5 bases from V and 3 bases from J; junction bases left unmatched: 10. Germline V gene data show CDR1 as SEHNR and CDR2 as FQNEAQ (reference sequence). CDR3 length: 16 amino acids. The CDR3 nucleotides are TGTGCCAGCAGCCCTCCTAGCGGACCCCTCTACAATGAGCAGTTCTTC. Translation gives CASSPPSGPLYNEQFF.

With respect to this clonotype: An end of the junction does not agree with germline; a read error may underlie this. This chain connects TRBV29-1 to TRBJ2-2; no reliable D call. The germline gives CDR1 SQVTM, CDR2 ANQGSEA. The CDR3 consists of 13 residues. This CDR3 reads CSVDSVNTVELFF. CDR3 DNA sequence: TGCAGCGTTGACAGCGTGAACACCGTGGAGCTGTTTTTT.

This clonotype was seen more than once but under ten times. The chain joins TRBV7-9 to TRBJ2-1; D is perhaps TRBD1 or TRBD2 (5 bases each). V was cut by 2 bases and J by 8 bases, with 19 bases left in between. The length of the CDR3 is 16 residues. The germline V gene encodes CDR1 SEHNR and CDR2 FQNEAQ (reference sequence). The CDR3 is CASSLLTRSRGDEQFF. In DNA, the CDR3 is TGTGCCAGCAGCTTACTTACGCGCTCAAGAGGGGATGAGCAGTTCTTC. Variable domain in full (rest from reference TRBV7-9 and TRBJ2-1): DTGVSQNPRHKITKRGQNVTFRCDPISEHNRLYWYRQTLGQGPEFLTYFQNEAQLEKSRLLSDRFSAERPKGSFSTLEIQRTEQGDSAMYLCASSLLTRSRGDEQFFGPGTRLTVL.

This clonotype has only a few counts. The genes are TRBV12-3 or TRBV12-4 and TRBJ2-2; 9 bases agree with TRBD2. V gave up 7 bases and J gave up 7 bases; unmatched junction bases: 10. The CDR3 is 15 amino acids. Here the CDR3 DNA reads TGTGCCAGCACCCGGCGGGAGGGCCTCGTCGGGGAGCTGTTTTTT. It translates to CASTRREGLVGELFF.

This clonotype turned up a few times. The CDR3 DNA sequence: TGCAGTGCCAGCGGGGGGGCAAACTACAATGAGCAGTTCTTC. It is translated as CSASGGANYNEQFF. The V and J genes are TRBV20-1 and TRBJ2-1, with 10 bases identical to TRBD2. This CDR3 has 14 amino acids. Germline-derived CDR1 and CDR2 are DFQATT and SNEGSKA (reference sequence). The ends lost 6 bases at V and 3 bases at J; junction bases unmatched: 5.

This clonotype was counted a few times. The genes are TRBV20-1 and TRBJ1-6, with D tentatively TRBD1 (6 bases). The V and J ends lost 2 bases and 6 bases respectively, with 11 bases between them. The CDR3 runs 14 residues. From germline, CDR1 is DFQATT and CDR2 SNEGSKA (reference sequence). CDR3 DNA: TGCAGTGCTAGAAGGGGGGCCCCTAATTCACCCCTCCACTTT. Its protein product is CSARRGAPNSPLHF.

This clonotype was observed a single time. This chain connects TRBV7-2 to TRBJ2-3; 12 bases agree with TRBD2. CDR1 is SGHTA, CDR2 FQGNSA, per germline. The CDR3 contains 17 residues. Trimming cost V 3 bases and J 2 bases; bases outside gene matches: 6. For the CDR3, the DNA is TGTGCCAGCAGCTTCCCTCCTAGCGGGGGGGCCACAGATACGCAGTATTTT. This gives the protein CASSFPPSGGATDTQYF.

The CDR3 protein is CASSLGASKGEQYF. The CDR3 bases are TGTGCCAGCAGCTTAGGAGCATCGAAGGGCGAGCAGTACTTC. The chain combines TRBV11-2 with TRBJ2-7; D is uncertain. V was pared by 1 base and J by 6 bases, with 13 bases between. This CDR3 is 14 amino acids long. Germline V lookup: CDR1 SGHAT, CDR2 FQNNGV.